The subject of this entry is one TCR beta chain. Its antigen is still unknown. The germline CDR1 and CDR2 sequences are MNHEY and SMNVEV (reference sequence). V was clipped by 1 base and J by 4 bases; unmatched bases: 6. This CDR3 contains 17 residues. The entry originates in a study of T-cell memory formation after mild COVID-19. Study as a whole: Clustering of TCRs was largely donor specific.

The study's findings and limits: From day 15 to 85, contracting clones were balanced between CD4 and CD8, whereas later expanders leaned toward CD4+. Contracting CD4+ clones sat mainly in CM and EM; CD8+ in EMRA.

TCRdb used MiXCR to reprocess the 5' RACE reads, holding one entry per CDR3 protein. The sample contains some 49,000 distinct CDR3 sequences, 25% to 30% of which appear only once. This TCR was sampled from a man in his late teens or twenties who had mild COVID-19 (a few samples of this study predate the infection). Cell type and time point are not known. Sequenced: PBMCs or a T cell subset sorted from them (not recorded which). The V call is TRBV27, the J call TRBJ2-3, with 12 bases matching TRBD1. The CDR3 loop reads CASSLWIGTGGADTQYF. DNA of the CDR3: TGTGCCAGCAGTTTATGGATCGGGACAGGGGGCGCAGATACGCAGTATTTT.